This T cell receptor beta chain appears in the sequencing data of a study of T cell responses to AZD1222 COVID-19 vaccine. V was clipped by 1 base and J by 2 bases; unmatched bases: 10. The germline V gene encodes CDR1 MDHEN and CDR2 SYDVKM. The CDR3 sequence is 17 residues long. Sequencing was performed with immunoSEQ multiplex PCR; in TCRdb, only in-frame clones are kept and a portion is missing. The sample yields approximately 120,000 clones, approximately 88% seen once. This sequence joins TRBV28 and TRBJ2-7; 8 positions agree with TRBD2. The sample in question was peripheral blood, obtained on day 0 of AZD1222 vaccination. This clonotype was obtained from an adult in good health. CDR3 sequence (DNA): TGTGCCAGCAGTTTATCCGGACTAGCCGACACAACCTACGAGCAGTACTTC. Amino acids: CASSLSGLADTTYEQYF.